Each of the 17 T cell receptor beta chains below was sequenced from the same sample in a study of patients and donors after allogeneic stem cell transplantation. MiXCR was run by TCRdb on the RT-PCR reads, yielding one entry per CDR3 protein. The sample shows 920,000 or so distinct CDR3 sequences, about a sixth of them seen only once. The source material was blood, either unsorted or a sorted T cell fraction (not recorded which). The source of these receptors is a human donor who was either an allogeneic HSCT recipient or a stem cell or donor lymphocyte infusion donor (not recorded which). It is not recorded whose cells these are; they may come from a transplant donor.

This clonotype was counted only a few times. This rearrangement joins TRBV7-8 to TRBJ2-2; weak D call: TRBD1 (5 bases). The CDR3 loop spans 16 amino acids. Germline V gene data show CDR1 as SGHVS and CDR2 as FQNEAQ. Between the trimmed V and J ends, which lost 5 bases and 4 bases, there was a span of 17 bases. CDR3 in DNA: TGTGCCAGCAGCCCCTCGACAGTAGCAATCACCGGGGAGCTGTTTTTT. Its translation is CASSPSTVAITGELFF.

This clonotype was counted between two and nine times. The chain joins TRBV12-3 or TRBV12-4 to TRBJ2-5; weak D call: TRBD2 (6 bases). The CDR3 extends over 15 amino acids. Trimming pared 5 bases from V and 3 bases from J, leaving 16 bases between. The CDR3 here is CASSPLGGVKETQYF. The CDR3 DNA sequence: TGTGCCAGCAGTCCCCTCGGCGGGGTGAAAGAGACCCAGTACTTC.

This chain links TRBV9 with TRBJ1-1; D unclear. The CDR3 runs to 15 residues. The germline V gene has CDR1 SGDLS and CDR2 YYNGEE. V was pared by 3 bases and J by 1 base, with 13 bases between. The CDR3 nucleotides read TGTGCCAGCAGCGAGCTCCTTCGGGGGAACACTGAAGCTTTCTTT. Its translation is CASSELLRGNTEAFF.

This clonotype was seen a handful of times. A single base separates this from a much larger clone, so it may be a read error. The V call is TRBV3-1, the J call TRBJ2-7; D not certain. Germline assignment: CDR1 LGHDT and CDR2 YNNKEL (reference sequence). The CDR3 loop spans 12 amino acids. V shed 1 base and J shed 5 bases, with 6 bases lying between them. The CDR3 loop is CASSQGVHEQYF. DNA for the CDR3: TGTGCCAGCAGCCAAGGGGTCCACGAGCAGTACTTC.

V is TRBV29-1 and J is TRBJ2-6, with D unresolved. The CDR3 contains 14 residues. Looked up from germline, CDR1 is SQVTM and CDR2 is ANQGSEA. V lost 7 bases and J 2 bases, leaving 12 bases between the germline ends. CDR3 DNA sequence: TGCAGCGAGAATCAGAAACCTGGGGCCAACGTCCTGACTTTC. Translated, it gives CSENQKPGANVLTF.

This clonotype has more than one count but fewer than ten. This sequence joins TRBV7-2 and TRBJ2-2, with a possible D match to TRBD2 (6 bases). Trimming took 5 bases from V and 4 from J, leaving 14 bases between them. Germline CDR1 reads SGHTA; CDR2 reads FQGNSA. The CDR3 contains 15 residues. The CDR3 DNA sequence: TGTGCCAGCAGCCTCCTAGCGTGGGGCACCGGGGAGCTGTTTTTT. It encodes CASSLLAWGTGELFF.

This clonotype turned up a few times. V gene TRBV7-6 combines with J gene TRBJ1-1, with D possibly matching TRBD1 (5 bases). The CDR3 totals 16 residues. V lost 3 bases and J 2 bases, leaving 16 bases between the germline ends. Germline V gene lookup returns CDR1 SGHVS and CDR2 FNYEAQ. CDR3 sequence: CASSLGQKQGNTEAFF. The CDR3 coding sequence is TGTGCCAGCAGCTTGGGGCAAAAGCAGGGTAACACTGAAGCTTTCTTT.

Only a few counts were recorded for this clonotype. The genes are TRBV3-1 and TRBJ1-2, with D possibly matching TRBD1 (5 bases). Trimming left V 2 bases short and J 3 bases short, with 7 bases between. Germline V gene data show CDR1 as LGHDT and CDR2 as YNNKEL (reference sequence). This CDR3 is built from 13 residues. The CDR3 nucleotides are TGTGCCAGCAGCCAACGGACACACTATGGCTACACCTTC. Protein sequence: CASSQRTHYGYTF. Variable domain in full (rest from reference TRBV3-1 and TRBJ1-2): DTAVSQTPKYLVTQMGNDKSIKCEQNLGHDTMYWYKQDSKKFLKIMFSYNNKELIINETVPNRFSPKSPDKAHLNLHINSLELGDSAVYFCASSQRTHYGYTFGSGTRLTVV.

The chain uses TRBV5-1 and TRBJ1-5, with no clear D. Trimming left V 0 bases short and J 5 bases short, with 12 bases between. Per the germline V gene, CDR1 is SGHRS and CDR2 is YFSETQ. The CDR3 is 15 residues long. As DNA, the CDR3 is TGCGCCAGCAGCTTGGGTTCCTCACGGGATCAGCCCCAGCATTTT. Amino acids: CASSLGSSRDQPQHF.

The rearrangement uses TRBV15 and TRBJ1-1; 10 bases match TRBD1. V shed 5 bases and J 4 bases; nucleotides not matched to a gene: 1. There are 13 residues in the CDR3. Germline CDR1 reads LNHNV; CDR2 reads YYDKDF (reference sequence). CDR3 bases: TGTGCCACCAGCGGGGACAGGGGCACTGAAGCTTTCTTT. As protein: CATSGDRGTEAFF.

This clonotype showed up just a few times. This chain links TRBV2 with TRBJ2-7; 8 bases map to TRBD1. The CDR3 loop spans 13 amino acids. In germline, CDR1 is SNHLY, CDR2 FYNNEI. The V segment lost 6 bases and the J segment 6 bases; nucleotides outside the gene matches: 7. The CDR3 DNA reads TGTGCCAGCAGCGGGGGCAGGGGGCTCGAGCAGTACTTC. This codes for CASSGGRGLEQYF.

This clonotype was counted between two and nine times. V and J are TRBV3-1 and TRBJ2-4, with D possibly matching TRBD1 (6 bases). This CDR3 has 15 amino acids. Deletions cut 2 bases from V and 0 bases from J, with 8 bases between. Looked up from germline, CDR1 is LGHDT and CDR2 is YNNKEL (reference sequence). CDR3 sequence reads: CASSQTDRAKNIQYF. In nucleotides, the CDR3 is TGTGCCAGCAGCCAAACGGACAGAGCCAAAAACATTCAGTACTTC.

There are a few counts of this clonotype. This chain links TRBV12-3 or TRBV12-4 with TRBJ2-2; D is unresolved. Trimming removed 5 bases at V and 0 bases at J, with 10 bases between. This CDR3 has 15 amino acids. CDR3 coding DNA: TGTGCCAGCAGTCCCAGCCGCGCGAACACCGGGGAGCTGTTTTTT. It specifies CASSPSRANTGELFF.

The chain combines TRBV5-4 with TRBJ2-1; 7 bases line up with TRBD1. Germline V gene sequence: CDR1 SGHNT, CDR2 YYREEE (reference sequence). The junction had 8 bases not matched to a gene; V was cut back by 4 bases and J by 7 bases. CDR3 length: 14 residues. The CDR3 here is CASSPGQVVNEQFF. Written as DNA, the CDR3 is TGTGCCAGCAGCCCTGGACAGGTTGTGAATGAGCAGTTCTTC.

The table lists this clonotype with a few counts. The gene calls are TRBV9 and TRBJ1-2; tentatively, D is TRBD1 (5 bases). This CDR3 has 13 amino acids. Germline assignment: CDR1 SGDLS and CDR2 YYNGEE. Trimming shortened V by 4 bases and J by 4 bases, and 11 bases separated the two germline ends. This CDR3 reads CASSPDRFYGYTF. The CDR3 DNA reads as TGTGCCAGCAGCCCCGACAGATTCTATGGCTACACCTTC.

V is TRBV6-5 and J is TRBJ2-1; 9 bases line up with TRBD1. The J segment lost 9 bases and the V segment lost 2 bases, leaving 11 bases of the junction unmatched. Germline CDR1 reads MNHEY; CDR2 reads SVGAGI. This CDR3 contains 16 residues. The CDR3 DNA is TGTGCCAGCAGTTACGGGGCGAACAGGGGGCCAGGTGAGCAGTTCTTC. Its translation: CASSYGANRGPGEQFF.

The V and J genes are TRBV7-9 and TRBJ2-1; no clear D. V was trimmed by 3 bases and J by 2 bases, leaving 11 bases between them. This CDR3 comprises 15 residues. Per the germline V gene, CDR1 is SEHNR and CDR2 is FQNEAQ (reference sequence). The CDR3: CASSFRHTTYNEQFF. The CDR3 region has the DNA TGTGCCAGCAGCTTCCGACATACCACCTACAATGAGCAGTTCTTC.